Sequencing of this TCR beta chain was carried out in a study of T cells in Graves' hyperthyroidism and ophthalmopathy. Findings of the study overall: Most thyroid clonotypes expanded above 0.001 appeared in blood too.

Using RNA transcripts as the source, TCR beta CDR3 regions were amplified. Carried out on the TCR CDR3, a first-round RT-PCR used the HTBI primer set. One entry per CDR3 protein, called by TCRdb with MiXCR from the multiplex PCR reads. Of under 250,000 distinct CDR3 sequences listed, 17% were seen once; the top ten hold about 56%. This clonotype was picked up a small number of times. Its antigen is unknown. Germline assignment: CDR1 LGHNT and CDR2 FRNRAP. Between the trimmed V and J ends, which lost 8 bases and 3 bases, there was a span of 10 bases. The CDR3 has 13 residues. This receptor was obtained from a woman aged 50 to 65 with Graves' hyperthyroidism. The V and J genes are TRBV12-5 and TRBJ2-2; D is unclear. Material for sequencing was blood. The CDR3, as DNA: TGTGCTAGTTTCCCTTCTTACACCGGGGAGCTGTTTTTT. Its protein product is CASFPSYTGELFF.